This T cell receptor (beta chain) was captured by sequencing in a study of neoadjuvant anti-PD-1 for oral cavity cancer. Study background: Nivolumab at 3 mg/kg was mostly given biweekly, three to four doses, pre-surgery.

V was pared by 7 bases and J by 2 bases, with 7 bases of the junction left unmatched. CDR1 is SGHRS and CDR2 is YFSETQ in the germline V gene. The CDR3 is made up of 15 amino acids. Study-wide results and limits: Higher pretreatment Treg/Th17 ratios tracked higher pretreatment blood clonality.

Note on this clone: Its antigen is unknown.

Assay used: immunoSEQ multiplex PCR; TCRdb lists only in-frame clones, some missing. The sample has about 6,700 clones; approximately 47% are singletons. Patients had HPV-negative, locally advanced oral cavity squamous cell carcinoma. The chain links TRBV5-1 to TRBJ2-3; 10 nucleotides line up with TRBD1. The sequencing here drew on tumor tissue, taken before nivolumab (anti-PD-1) treatment. The sequence was collected from a person aged 35-79 years with oral cavity squamous cell carcinoma. The CDR3 nucleotides are TGCGCCAGCCACGACGGGACAGGGGTCACAGATACGCAGTATTTT. Translation: CASHDGTGVTDTQYF.